Listed below are T cell receptor beta chains from one sample, sequenced in a study of vaccination and CD4 T cells after COVID-19. TCRdb re-called the PCR reads with MiXCR, one entry per CDR3 protein. The profile shows about 7,400 distinct CDR3 sequences, approximately 55% of them singletons. No antigens are known for them. Source material: CD4+ T cells from blood, cultured in vitro. The receptors shown here come from a human donor in good health. The CDR3 runs from the conserved cysteine through the conserved F or W. Each record gives: J gene, CDR3 length, D gene, clone size, V gene, CDR3 DNA, CDR3 protein. The D gene is left open where the match is weak. For some rows the clone size is stated as once, few or many, or as a class when expanded; others skip it.

>TRBJ1-1|11|TRBD1|medium-sized|TRBV12-3/TRBV12-4
TGTGCCAGCCGTCGACAGGGAGGAGCTTTCTTT
CASRRQGGAFF
>TRBJ2-7|15|NA|once|TRBV20-1
TGCAGTGCTAGAAACAGGGAGACCGGGGACTACGAGCAGTACTTC
CSARNRETGDYEQYF
>TRBJ2-5|16|TRBD2|NA|TRBV20-1
TGCAGTGCAGGGAGGGCGGGACTAGCTATCCAAGAGACCCAGTACTTC
CSAGRAGLAIQETQYF
>TRBJ1-3|18|TRBD1|few|TRBV6-1
TGTGCCAGCAGTGAGAGGACAGGGCCAAACTTGAGCGGAAACACCATATATTTT
CASSERTGPNLSGNTIYF
>TRBJ2-2|14|TRBD1|NA|TRBV7-8
TGTGCCAGCAGCTCTGGACAGGGGGCCGGGGAGCTGTTTTTT
CASSSGQGAGELFF
>TRBJ2-1|15|TRBD2|medium-sized|TRBV7-8
TGTGCCAGCAGCTTAGCGCGGCTAGCGGTAGGGGAGCAGTTCTTC
CASSLARLAVGEQFF
>TRBJ2-3|13|TRBD1|NA|TRBV20-1
TGCAGTGCTATGACAGGGGCAAAAGATACGCAGTATTTT
CSAMTGAKDTQYF
>TRBJ2-2|13|TRBD2|once|TRBV25-1
TGTGCCAGCAGTTCGGGGGGGTTCGGGGAGCTGTTTTTT
CASSSGGFGELFF
>TRBJ2-5|15|NA|NA|TRBV6-1
TGTGCCAGCAGTCCATCGTTCAATCACCAAGAGACCCAGTACTTC
CASSPSFNHQETQYF
>TRBJ2-1|13|TRBD2|NA|TRBV20-1
TGCAGTGCTAGGTTAACGGGAGGTAGTGAGCAGTTCTTC
CSARLTGGSEQFF
>TRBJ1-1|13|NA|NA|TRBV19
TGTGCCAGTAGCTTGGGGCTAGGCACTGAAGCTTTCTTT
CASSLGLGTEAFF
>TRBJ2-7|16|NA|few|TRBV6-1
TGTGCCAGCAGCCGTGACAGTTCACCCCCCCCCTACGAGCAGTACTTC
CASSRDSSPPPYEQYF
>TRBJ1-1|16|NA|few|TRBV7-9
TGTGCCAGCAGCTTAAGGCCGGATAACATGAACACTGAAGCTTTCTTT
CASSLRPDNMNTEAFF
>TRBJ1-5|13|NA|NA|TRBV20-1
TGCAGTGCTAGTCTACAGGTTGATCAGCCCCAGCATTTT
CSASLQVDQPQHF
>TRBJ2-4|16|TRBD1|few|TRBV12-3/TRBV12-4
TGTGCCAGCAGTTTAAGAGGGACAGGGGGCACAAACATTCAGTACTTC
CASSLRGTGGTNIQYF
>TRBJ1-2|15|NA|few|TRBV6-1
TGTGCCAGCAGTGCGAGGACAGCCCGGGACTATGGCTACACCTTC
CASSARTARDYGYTF
>TRBJ1-1|13|NA|NA|TRBV19
TGTGCCAGTAGTGGACGTACGAACACTGAAGCTTTCTTT
CASSGRTNTEAFF
>TRBJ2-7|15|TRBD2|few|TRBV7-9
TGTGCCAGCAGTCTCCTCAGCGGGACGTCCTACGAGCAGTACTTC
CASSLLSGTSYEQYF
>TRBJ2-7|14|NA|NA|TRBV2
TGTGCCAGCAGTGAAGACAGGAGAAGCTACGAGCAGTACTTC
CASSEDRRSYEQYF
>TRBJ1-1|10|NA|NA|TRBV19
TGTGCCAGTAAAGGATCTGAAGCTTTCTTT
CASKGSEAFF
>TRBJ1-5|14|NA|NA|TRBV27
TGTGCCAGCATGCCCGCAACCAGCAATCAGCCCCAGCATTTT
CASMPATSNQPQHF
>TRBJ1-2|15|NA|NA|TRBV6-2/TRBV6-3
TGTGCCAGCAGTCAACATGGGTCCTGGAGGGATGGCTACACCTTC
CASSQHGSWRDGYTF
>TRBJ2-4|14|TRBD1|NA|TRBV7-9
TGTGCCAGCAGCCCAGGGGGCTCTAAAAACATTCAGTACTTC
CASSPGGSKNIQYF
>TRBJ2-5|14|NA|NA|TRBV11-2
TGTGCCAGCAGCTTACAGGGAGGAACGAAGACCCAGTACTTC
CASSLQGGTKTQYF
>TRBJ2-5|14|TRBD2|NA|TRBV5-8
TGTGCCAGCAGCCTCGGGACTAGCCTAGAGACCCAGTACTTC
CASSLGTSLETQYF
>TRBJ1-1|14|NA|few|TRBV12-3/TRBV12-4
TGTGCCAGCAGTTTGGTCGGGGGAACCACTGAAGCTTTCTTT
CASSLVGGTTEAFF
>TRBJ2-5|14|TRBD2|few|TRBV7-2
TGTGCCAGCACAAGGACGGGAGGGCAAGAGACCCAGTACTTC
CASTRTGGQETQYF
>TRBJ1-2|13|NA|NA|TRBV19
TGTGCCAGTAGTCCTCCGGACCGATATGGCTACACCTTC
CASSPPDRYGYTF
>TRBJ1-3|14|NA|few|TRBV7-2
TGTGCCAGCAGCCTCGGGGGGGCCGGAAACACCATATATTTT
CASSLGGAGNTIYF
>TRBJ2-3|15|TRBD1|NA|TRBV7-2
TGTGCCAGCCGCGTCACAGGGGGTTATAGAGATACGCAGTATTTT
CASRVTGGYRDTQYF
>TRBJ1-1|15|NA|NA|TRBV20-1
TGCAGTGCTAGAGATCCGCGGTTACTGAACACTGAAGCTTTCTTT
CSARDPRLLNTEAFF
>TRBJ1-2|13|NA|few|TRBV19
TGTGCCAGCAACGGACGGAAACCCTATGGCTACACCTTC
CASNGRKPYGYTF
>TRBJ1-1|17|NA|few|TRBV6-5
TGTGCCAGCAGTTCCCCCGCCGTGGGGGGGAAGGACACTGAAGCTTTCTTT
CASSSPAVGGKDTEAFF
>TRBJ1-5|15|NA|few|TRBV2
TGTGCCAGCAGCAATGAGGGGAAGAGCAATCAGCCCCAGCATTTT
CASSNEGKSNQPQHF
>TRBJ2-1|15|NA|NA|TRBV5-1
TGCGCCAGCAGCTTAGCGAGGCGGCTCTACAATGAGCAGTTCTTC
CASSLARRLYNEQFF
>TRBJ1-1|15|NA|once|TRBV28
TGTGCCAGCAGTAGCATGACAGTCCGGAACACTGAAGCTTTCTTT
CASSSMTVRNTEAFF
>TRBJ1-1|12|NA|NA|TRBV28
TGTGCCAGCAGTTTAGACCCAGGGATGGCTTTCTTT
CASSLDPGMAFF